These 10 T cell receptor beta chains were sequenced from one sample in a study of blood T cell repertoires in COVID-19. Method: immunoSEQ multiplex PCR; TCRdb's copy keeps in-frame clones and lacks some. The table shows approximately 140,000 clones, with around 90% occurring only once. Sequences were obtained from peripheral blood. These receptors all stem from a woman aged 55 to 70 with active or convalescent COVID-19.

In nucleotides, the CDR3 is TGTGCCAGCAGCCCGACAGGGGGCGAAGCTTTCTTT. Residues: CASSPTGGEAFF. The V and J genes are TRBV7-2 and TRBJ1-1, with 10 bases identical to TRBD1. Germline V lookup: CDR1 SGHTA, CDR2 FQGNSA. Losses at the gene ends were 5 bases for V and 8 bases for J; bases not matched to a gene: 2. This CDR3 is 12 amino acids long. Using reference TRBV7-2 and TRBJ1-1 for the parts outside the CDR3, the full variable domain is GAGVSQSPSNKVTEKGKDVELRCDPISGHTALYWYRQSLGQGLEFLIYFQGNSAPDKSGLPSDRFSAERTGGSVSTLTIQRTQQEDSAVYLCASSPTGGEAFFGQGTRLTVV.

V is TRBV11-2 and J is TRBJ1-1; 8 bases match TRBD1. This CDR3 has 14 residues. After removal of 5 bases from V and 4 bases from J, the junction contained 6 bases not matched to a gene. Germline loops: CDR1 SGHAT, CDR2 FQNNGV. CDR3 in amino acids: CASSPTGGGTEAFF. The CDR3 DNA follows: TGTGCCAGCAGCCCCACAGGGGGGGGCACTGAAGCTTTCTTT.

The count of this clone is one. The gene calls are TRBV12-5 and TRBJ1-4; tentatively, D is TRBD1 (5 bases). Trimming cost V 1 base and J 1 base, with 16 bases left between them. The CDR3 covers 18 residues. CDR1 LGHNT and CDR2 FRNRAP come from the germline V gene. CDR3 sequence: CASGLAPGGVGTNEKLFF. As DNA, the CDR3 is TGTGCTAGTGGTTTGGCCCCGGGGGGGGTCGGAACTAATGAAAAACTGTTTTTT.

This clone was found once. The rearrangement joins TRBV27 to TRBJ2-1, with D possibly being TRBD1 (6 bases). Germline lookup yields CDR1 MNHEY and CDR2 SMNVEV (reference sequence). Trimming took off 7 bases at V and 5 bases at J, with 21 bases between the two ends. The CDR3 covers 16 residues. Here the CDR3 reads CASTLRATGRHNEQFF. The CDR3 DNA follows: TGTGCCAGCACCCTTAGGGCAACAGGGAGACACAATGAGCAGTTCTTC.

This chain connects TRBV5-8 to TRBJ2-2; D unresolved. The CDR3 loop spans 16 amino acids. Germline V gene sequence: CDR1 SGHTS, CDR2 YDEGEE. The V gene lost 0 bases and the J gene lost 4 bases, with 13 bases spanning the gap. DNA of the CDR3: TGTGCCAGCAGCTTGGTACCTCTTTACAGCACCGGGGAGCTGTTTTTT. As protein: CASSLVPLYSTGELFF. Variable domain in full (rest from reference TRBV5-8 and TRBJ2-2): EAGVTQSPTHLIKTRGQQATLRCSPISGHTSVYWYQQALGLGLQFLLWYDEGEERNRGNFPPRFSGRQFPNYSSELNVNALELEDSALYLCASSLVPLYSTGELFFGEGSRLTVL.

CDR3 sequence: CASSLPTDRGSSGELFF. Written as DNA, the CDR3 is TGTGCCAGCAGCTTGCCCACGGACAGGGGGTCATCCGGGGAGCTGTTTTTT. The V and J genes are TRBV5-4 and TRBJ2-2, with 10 bases matching TRBD1. The CDR3 extends over 17 amino acids. Per the germline V gene, CDR1 is SGHNT and CDR2 is YYREEE (reference sequence). The trim removed 1 base at V and 6 bases at J, leaving 9 bases unmatched.

V usage is TRBV5-1 and J usage is TRBJ2-5, with D hard to call. Per the germline V gene, CDR1 is SGHRS and CDR2 is YFSETQ. V lost 6 bases to trimming and J lost 1 base, with 13 bases between them. CDR3 length equals 14 residues. CDR3 residues: CASNKETFQETQYF. The DNA of the CDR3 is TGCGCCAGCAACAAAGAAACATTCCAAGAGACCCAGTACTTC.

The chain uses TRBV7-3 and TRBJ2-3, with 9 bases fitting TRBD1. This CDR3 is 14 amino acids long. The V and J ends lost 2 bases and 7 bases, in that order; junction bases with no gene match: 4. Germline values: CDR1 SGHTA, CDR2 FQGTGA. The CDR3 loop is CASSLSGQGNTQYF. CDR3 coding DNA: TGTGCCAGCAGCTTATCGGGACAGGGAAATACGCAGTATTTT.

This clone was seen more than once but under ten times. V is TRBV4-3 and J is TRBJ1-4; 8 nucleotides agree with TRBD1. Trimming at V came to 1 base and at J to 6 bases, leaving 7 bases not matched to a gene. Germline assignment: CDR1 LGHNA and CDR2 YSLEER. The CDR3 covers 16 residues. CDR3 amino acids: CASSQGLDRVDEKLFF. Here the CDR3 DNA reads TGCGCCAGCAGCCAAGGTCTGGACAGGGTAGATGAAAAACTGTTTTTT.

This clone was seen once. This sequence joins TRBV15 and TRBJ2-7; tentative D call: TRBD1 (6 bases). Trimming removed 1 base from V and 0 bases from J, with 16 bases in between. Germline loops: CDR1 LNHNV, CDR2 YYDKDF (reference sequence). The CDR3 runs to 17 residues. The CDR3: CATSRALQGPSSYEQYF. Here the CDR3 DNA reads TGTGCCACCAGCAGAGCCCTACAGGGTCCCAGCTCCTACGAGCAGTACTTC.